This note documents a single T cell receptor (beta chain) sequence. Its antigen remains unidentified. This CDR3 has 11 residues. Per the germline V gene, CDR1 is DFQATT and CDR2 is SNEGSKA (reference sequence). Trimming removed 3 bases from V and 6 bases from J, with 6 bases in between. Method: immunoSEQ multiplex PCR; TCRdb's copy keeps in-frame clones and lacks some. The repertoire has around 150,000 clones, roughly 92% of them found once; the top ten carry roughly 2.3%. This record belongs to a study of T cell responses to AZD1222 COVID-19 vaccine. Study-level points and caveats: Two AZD1222 administrations were followed by greater Spike-specific TCR breadth and depth. White British donors predominated, females outnumbered males, and clonal diversity was possibly underestimated. Repertoires were obtained solely post-peak T cell response. Just 5 to 7 AZD1222 recipients were seropositive at baseline.

This chain links TRBV20-1 with TRBJ1-5, with D unresolved. The receptor's source is an adult in good health. The source was peripheral blood, collected on day 0 of AZD1222 vaccination. The chain's CDR3 is CSARLGQPQHF. CDR3 nucleotide sequence: TGCAGTGCTAGGCTGGGTCAGCCCCAGCATTTT.